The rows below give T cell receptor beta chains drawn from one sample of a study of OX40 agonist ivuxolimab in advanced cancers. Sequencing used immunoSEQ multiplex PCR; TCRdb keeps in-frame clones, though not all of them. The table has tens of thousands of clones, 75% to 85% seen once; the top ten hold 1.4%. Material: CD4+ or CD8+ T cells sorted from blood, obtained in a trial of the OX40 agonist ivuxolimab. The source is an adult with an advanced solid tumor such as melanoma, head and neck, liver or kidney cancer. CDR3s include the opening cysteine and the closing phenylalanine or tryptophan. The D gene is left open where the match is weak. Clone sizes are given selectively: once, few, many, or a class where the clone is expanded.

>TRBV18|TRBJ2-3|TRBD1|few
TGTGCCAGCTCACCAACCACCACACGACAGGGGGATACGCAGTATTTT
CASSPTTTRQGDTQYF
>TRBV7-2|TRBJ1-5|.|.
TGTGCCAGCAGCCCGGGAGGCAGATCCGGCAATCAGCCCCAGCATTTT
CASSPGGRSGNQPQHF
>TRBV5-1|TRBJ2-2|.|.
TGCGCCAGCAGCTTGTCTGGCAGCTTGAACACCGGGGAGCTGTTTTTT
CASSLSGSLNTGELFF
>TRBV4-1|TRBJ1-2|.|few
TGCGCCAGCAGCCAAGAGAGTGGTATCTATGGCTACACCTTC
CASSQESGIYGYTF
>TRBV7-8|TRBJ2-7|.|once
TGTGCCAGCAGCTTAGGTCTCGGGTACGAGCAGTACTTC
CASSLGLGYEQYF
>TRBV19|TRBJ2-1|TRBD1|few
TGTGCCAGTACTCCAGGACAGGGGGCTGTCGAGCAGTTCTTC
CASTPGQGAVEQFF
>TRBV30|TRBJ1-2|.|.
TGTGCCTGGAGTAGGGGACCGACGACGAGGGGCTACACCTTC
CAWSRGPTTRGYTF
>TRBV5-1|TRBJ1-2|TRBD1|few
TGCGCCAGCAGCTGGGGACAGGGAGGAGGTGGCTACACCTTC
CASSWGQGGGGYTF
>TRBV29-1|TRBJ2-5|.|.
TGCAGCGCCAGAGTCAGCCAAGAGACCCAGTACTTC
CSARVSQETQYF
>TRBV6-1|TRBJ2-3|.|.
TGTGCCAGCCGCCTTTTGGGGGCTCGGGCAGATACGCAGTATTTT
CASRLLGARADTQYF
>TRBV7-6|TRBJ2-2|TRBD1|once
TGTGCCAGCAGAACAGGGGTAAACACCGGGGAGCTGTTTTTT
CASRTGVNTGELFF
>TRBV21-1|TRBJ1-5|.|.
TGTGCCAGCAGTCCTCGTCGGGGCAGGGCAGGTCAGCCCCAGCATTTT
CASSPRRGRAGQPQHF
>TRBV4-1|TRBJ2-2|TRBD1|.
TGCGCCAGCAGCCAATCAGGGGCAGGGGGTAGGGTCGGGGAGCTGTTTTTT
CASSQSGAGGRVGELFF
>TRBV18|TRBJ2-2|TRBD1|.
TGTGCCAGCTCACAAAGACAGGGGTACACCGGGGAGCTGTTTTTT
CASSQRQGYTGELFF
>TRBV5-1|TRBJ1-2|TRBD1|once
TGCGCCAGCAGCGGAGGGACAGGGGAGTCCTATGGCTACACCTTC
CASSGGTGESYGYTF
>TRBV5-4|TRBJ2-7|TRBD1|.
TGTGCCAGCAGCGTATCCGGGACAGGCTCCTACGAGCAGTACTTC
CASSVSGTGSYEQYF
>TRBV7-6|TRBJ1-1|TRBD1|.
TGTGCCAGCAGCCAACAGGGGGTGAACACTGAAGCTTTCTTT
CASSQQGVNTEAFF
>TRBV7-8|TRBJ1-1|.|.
TGTGCCAGCAGCTGGAGGGGGGGCACCAAAGCTTTCTTT
CASSWRGGTKAFF
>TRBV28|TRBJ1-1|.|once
TGTGCCAGCAGTGGAGGACAGACTGAAGCTTTCTTT
CASSGGQTEAFF
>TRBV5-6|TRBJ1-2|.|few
TGTGCCAGCAGGCCATGGTCAGGAGACTATGGCTACACCTTC
CASRPWSGDYGYTF
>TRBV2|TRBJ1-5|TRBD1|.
TGTGCCAGCAGTCATACTATCGGACAGGGGGCTGGTCAGCCCCAGCATTTT
CASSHTIGQGAGQPQHF
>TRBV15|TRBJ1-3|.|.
TGTGCCACCAGCGTGTCCAGGTTATCTGGAAACACCATATATTTT
CATSVSRLSGNTIYF
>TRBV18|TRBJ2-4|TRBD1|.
TGTGCCAGCTCACCGGATCCTGGACAGGACAAAAACATTCAGTACTTC
CASSPDPGQDKNIQYF
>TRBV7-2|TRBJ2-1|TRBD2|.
TGTGCCAGCAGCTTAACTAGCGGGGTGAATGAGCAGTTCTTC
CASSLTSGVNEQFF
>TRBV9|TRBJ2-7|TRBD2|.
TGTGCCAGCAGCCCCCGGGCTAGCGGGGGCTACGAGCAGTACTTC
CASSPRASGGYEQYF
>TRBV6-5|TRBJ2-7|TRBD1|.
TGTGCCAGCAGTTACTCTTGGACAGGGGCCTACGAGCAGTACTTC
CASSYSWTGAYEQYF
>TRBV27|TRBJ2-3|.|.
TGTGCCAGCAGTTTCCAGCCTCTTGTGGGGGGAAGGGATACGCAGTATTTT
CASSFQPLVGGRDTQYF
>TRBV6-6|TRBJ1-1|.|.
TGTGCCAGCAGACGATCAAGGATGAACACTGAAGCTTTCTTT
CASRRSRMNTEAFF
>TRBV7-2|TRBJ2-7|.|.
TGTGCCAGCAGCTTAAACGGCGAGCAGTACTTC
CASSLNGEQYF
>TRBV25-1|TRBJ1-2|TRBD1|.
TGTGCCAGCAGTCCCCGTCTCGTACAGGGGGCGAGGGGCTACACCTTC
CASSPRLVQGARGYTF
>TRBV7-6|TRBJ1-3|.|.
TGTGCCAGCAGCCCCCGGGAGGCGGGAAACACCATATATTTT
CASSPREAGNTIYF
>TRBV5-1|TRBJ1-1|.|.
TGCGCCACCCTGCCGGGGCCAGGGAACACTGAAGCTTTCTTT
CATLPGPGNTEAFF
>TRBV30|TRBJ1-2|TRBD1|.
TGTGCCTCCCGGCTCACAGGGGATCCCACCTTC
CASRLTGDPTF
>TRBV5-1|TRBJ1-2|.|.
TGCGCCAGCAGCCTTGATTTGAGAGCCGGGTTCTCTAACTATGGCTACACCTTC
CASSLDLRAGFSNYGYTF
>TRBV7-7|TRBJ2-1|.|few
TGTGCCAGCAGCTTACCCTACAATGAGCAGTTCTTC
CASSLPYNEQFF
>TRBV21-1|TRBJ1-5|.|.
TGTGCCAGCAGCAAACGGTCCCGGGACAGGGCTGGGTTTGGGCAGCCCCAGCATTTT
CASSKRSRDRAGFGQPQHF
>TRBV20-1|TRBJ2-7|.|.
TGCAGTGCTAGGGTAGACTACGAGCAGTACTTC
CSARVDYEQYF
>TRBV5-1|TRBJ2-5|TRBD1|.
TGCGCCAGCAGCTCTCCCGGGACAGGGGGCTTTGGGGAGACCCAGTACTTC
CASSSPGTGGFGETQYF
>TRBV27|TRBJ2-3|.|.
TGTGCCAGCAGTCGGGCCCGGAGGGGCACAGATACGCAGTATTTT
CASSRARRGTDTQYF
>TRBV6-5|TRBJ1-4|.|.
TGTGCCAGCAGTTACTCGGGGACGATCGGAAAACTGTTTTTT
CASSYSGTIGKLFF
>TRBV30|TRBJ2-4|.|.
TGTGCCTCTCAAGGGGAGGCCAAAAACATTCAGTACTTC
CASQGEAKNIQYF
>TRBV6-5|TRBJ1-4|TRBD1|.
TGTGCCAGCAGTGACAGGGGGGTAAGGGAAAAACTGTTTTTT
CASSDRGVREKLFF
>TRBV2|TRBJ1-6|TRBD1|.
TGTGCCAGCAGCGGTTGGGACAGCCCCCTCCACTTT
CASSGWDSPLHF
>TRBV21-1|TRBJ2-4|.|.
TGTGCCAGCAGCAAAGGTTACAGAAACATTCAGTACTTC
CASSKGYRNIQYF
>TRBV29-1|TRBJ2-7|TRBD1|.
TGCAGCGCCGTAGGACAGGACGAGCAGTACTTC
CSAVGQDEQYF
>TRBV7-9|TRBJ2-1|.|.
TGTGCCAGCAGCCTAACAGGGTTCGCTGAGCAGTTCTTC
CASSLTGFAEQFF
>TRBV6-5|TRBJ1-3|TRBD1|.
TGTGCCAGCAGCCCCGACAGGGTGAACACCATATATTTT
CASSPDRVNTIYF
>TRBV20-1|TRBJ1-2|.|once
TGCAAAGCAACAGGGTACTATGGCTACACCTTC
CKATGYYGYTF
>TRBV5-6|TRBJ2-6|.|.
TGTGCCAGCAGCTTGCCCCGTGCAGGGGCCAACGTCCTGACTTTC
CASSLPRAGANVLTF
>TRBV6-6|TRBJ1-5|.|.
TGTGCCAGCAGTCTTCGACGGGACAATCAGCCCCAGCATTTT
CASSLRRDNQPQHF
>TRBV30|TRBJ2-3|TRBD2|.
TGTGCCTGGAAGCGGGGGGGGCTTAGCACAGATACGCAGTATTTT
CAWKRGGLSTDTQYF
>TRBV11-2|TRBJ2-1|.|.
TGTGCCAGCAGCGTGAGAAGGGATTCGGCAGGTGAGCAGTTCTTC
CASSVRRDSAGEQFF
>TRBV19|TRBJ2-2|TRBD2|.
TGTGCCAGTAGTAAGAAGACTAGCGGTGATTCCTCGCTGTTTTTT
CASSKKTSGDSSLFF
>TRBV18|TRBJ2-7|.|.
TGTGCCAGCTCACCACTAGCAGGCGAGCAGTACTTC
CASSPLAGEQYF
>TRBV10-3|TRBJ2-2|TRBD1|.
TGTGCCATCAGTGAGTCTGTATGGGACAGGGGCACCGGGGAGCTGTTTTTT
CAISESVWDRGTGELFF